This TCR beta chain was captured by sequencing in a study of post-analysis software for immune sequencing data. Study context: Both relapsing-remitting and secondary progressive multiple sclerosis featured among the disease courses, as did progressive-relapsing multiple sclerosis.

J was trimmed by 12 bases and V by 5 bases; bases with no gene match: 12. CDR1 is SNHLY, CDR2 FYNNEI, per germline. The CDR3 runs to 15 residues. Worth noting for this clonotype: The antigen remains unidentified.

Unique molecular identifiers tagged the TCR beta cDNA libraries. The yield from roughly 1 to 10 million T cells was approximately 500,000 cDNA molecules in total. TCRdb analysed the PCR reads with MiXCR anew, one entry per CDR3 protein. The sample has about 500,000 distinct CDR3 sequences; roughly 46% are singletons. Study-wide points: Significantly decreased normalized Chao1 diversity was recorded for multiple sclerosis patients relative to controls. Co-batched samples clustered tightly together by F measure. Higher frequency in patients than in controls was seen for five TRBV segments, with TRBV5-6, TRBV5-1 and TRBV20-1 among them.

The chain uses TRBV2 and TRBJ2-1; 11 bases align to TRBD2. The clonotype originates from a girl aged 5 to 17 with multiple sclerosis. The sequenced material came from blood. The CDR3 DNA sequence: TGTGCCAGCAGTAAATCTCCACTAGCGGGAGTACGGCAGTTCTTC. Translation: CASSKSPLAGVRQFF.